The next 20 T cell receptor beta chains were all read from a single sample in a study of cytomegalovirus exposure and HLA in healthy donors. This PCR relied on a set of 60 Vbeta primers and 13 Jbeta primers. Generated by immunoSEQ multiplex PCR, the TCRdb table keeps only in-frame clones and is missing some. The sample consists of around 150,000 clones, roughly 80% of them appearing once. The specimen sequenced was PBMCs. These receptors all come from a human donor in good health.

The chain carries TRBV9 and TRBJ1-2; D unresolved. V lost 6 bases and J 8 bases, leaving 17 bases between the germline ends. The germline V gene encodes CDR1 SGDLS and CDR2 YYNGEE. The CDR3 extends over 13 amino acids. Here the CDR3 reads CASNSGGKTGYTF. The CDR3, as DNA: TGTGCCAGCAACTCGGGAGGGAAGACGGGCTACACCTTC.

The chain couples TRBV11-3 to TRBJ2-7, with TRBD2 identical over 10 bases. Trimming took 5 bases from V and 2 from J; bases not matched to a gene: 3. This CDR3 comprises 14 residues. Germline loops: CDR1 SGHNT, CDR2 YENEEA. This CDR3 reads CASSKSGGAYEQYF. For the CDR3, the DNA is TGTGCCAGCAGCAAAAGCGGGGGGGCCTACGAGCAGTACTTC.

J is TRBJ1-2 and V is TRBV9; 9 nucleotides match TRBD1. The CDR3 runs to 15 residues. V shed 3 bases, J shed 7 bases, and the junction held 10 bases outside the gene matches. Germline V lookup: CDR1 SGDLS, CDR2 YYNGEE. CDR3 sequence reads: CASSAEGQGLVGYTF. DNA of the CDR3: TGTGCCAGCAGCGCGGAGGGACAGGGCTTAGTTGGCTACACCTTC.

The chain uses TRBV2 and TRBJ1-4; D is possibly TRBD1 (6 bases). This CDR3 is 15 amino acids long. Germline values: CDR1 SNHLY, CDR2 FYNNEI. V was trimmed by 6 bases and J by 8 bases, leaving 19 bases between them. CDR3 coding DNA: TGTGCCAGCAGCTTGGAACAGGGTTTTGGGGAAAAACTGTTTTTT. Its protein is CASSLEQGFGEKLFF.

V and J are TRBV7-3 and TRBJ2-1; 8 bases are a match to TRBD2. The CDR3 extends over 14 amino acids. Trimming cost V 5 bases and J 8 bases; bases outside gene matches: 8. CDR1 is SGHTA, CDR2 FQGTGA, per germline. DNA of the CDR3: TGTGCCAGCAGCCAGGCGGGGGGCCGACATGAGCAGTTCTTC. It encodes CASSQAGGRHEQFF. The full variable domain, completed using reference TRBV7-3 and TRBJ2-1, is GAGVSQTPSNKVTEKGKYVELRCDPISGHTALYWYRQSLGQGPEFLIYFQGTGAADDSGLPNDRFFAVRPEGSVSTLKIQRTERGDSAVYLCASSQAGGRHEQFFGPGTRLTVL.

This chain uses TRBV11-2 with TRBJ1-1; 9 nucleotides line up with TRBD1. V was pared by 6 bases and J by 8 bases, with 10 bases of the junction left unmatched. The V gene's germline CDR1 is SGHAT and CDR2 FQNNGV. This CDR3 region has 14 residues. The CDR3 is CASSSGQGLPEAFF. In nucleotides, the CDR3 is TGTGCCAGCAGTTCTGGACAGGGGTTACCAGAAGCTTTCTTT.

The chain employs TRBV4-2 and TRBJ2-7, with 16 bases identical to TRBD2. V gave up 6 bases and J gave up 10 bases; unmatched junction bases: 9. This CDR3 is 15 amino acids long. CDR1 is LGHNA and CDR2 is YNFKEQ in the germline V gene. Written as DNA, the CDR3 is TGTGCCAGCAGTACAACCGGGACTAGCGGGGGGGGCCAGTACTTC. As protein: CASSTTGTSGGGQYF.

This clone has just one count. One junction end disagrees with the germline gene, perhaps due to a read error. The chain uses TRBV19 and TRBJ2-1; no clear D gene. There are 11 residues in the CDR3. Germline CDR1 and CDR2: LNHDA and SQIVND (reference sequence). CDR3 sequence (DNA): TGCGCTTCTAGGATCTACAATGAGCAGTTCTTC. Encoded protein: CASRIYNEQFF.

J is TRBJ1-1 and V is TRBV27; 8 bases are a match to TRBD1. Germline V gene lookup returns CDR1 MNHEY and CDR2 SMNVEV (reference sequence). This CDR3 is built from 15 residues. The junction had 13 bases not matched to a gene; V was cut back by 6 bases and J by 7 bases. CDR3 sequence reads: CASSRKPTGAGEAFF. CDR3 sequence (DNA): TGTGCCAGCAGCCGAAAACCGACAGGGGCGGGTGAAGCTTTCTTT.

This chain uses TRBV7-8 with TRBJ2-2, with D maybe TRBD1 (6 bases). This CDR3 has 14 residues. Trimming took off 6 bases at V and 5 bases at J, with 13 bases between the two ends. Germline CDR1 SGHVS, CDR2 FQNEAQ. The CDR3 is CASRPGARTGELFF. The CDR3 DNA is TGTGCCAGCAGGCCAGGGGCACGTACCGGGGAGCTGTTTTTT. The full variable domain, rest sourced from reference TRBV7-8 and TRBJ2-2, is GAGVSQSPRYKVAKRGQDVALRCDPISGHVSLFWYQQALGQGPEFLTYFQNEAQLDKSGLPSDRFFAERPEGSVSTLKIQRTQQEDSAVYLCASRPGARTGELFFGEGSRLTVL.

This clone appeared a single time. CDR3 sequence: CASSFVASSYNEQFF. The CDR3 DNA reads TGTGCCAGCAGCTTTGTAGCCAGCTCCTACAATGAGCAGTTCTTC. The rearrangement uses TRBV7-2 and TRBJ2-1; D not certain. Trimming took 3 bases from V and 0 from J, leaving 9 bases between them. The V gene's germline CDR1 is SGHTA and CDR2 FQGNSA. This CDR3 is 15 amino acids long.

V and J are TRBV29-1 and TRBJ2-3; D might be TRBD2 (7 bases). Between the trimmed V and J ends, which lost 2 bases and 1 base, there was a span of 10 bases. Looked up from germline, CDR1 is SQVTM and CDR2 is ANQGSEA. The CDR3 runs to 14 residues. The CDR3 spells CSVERGGRTDTQYF. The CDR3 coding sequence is TGCAGCGTTGAAAGGGGGGGGCGCACAGATACGCAGTATTTT.

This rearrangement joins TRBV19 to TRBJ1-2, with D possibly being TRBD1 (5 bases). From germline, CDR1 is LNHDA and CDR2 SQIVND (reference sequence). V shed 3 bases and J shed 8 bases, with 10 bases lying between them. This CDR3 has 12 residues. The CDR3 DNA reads TGTGCCAGTAGTATGATAAGGGGAGGCTACACCTTC. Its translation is CASSMIRGGYTF.

The CDR3: CASSKPGQGRYNEQFF. CDR3 in DNA: TGTGCCAGTAGTAAACCGGGACAGGGGCGCTACAATGAGCAGTTCTTC. The J gene is TRBJ2-1, the V gene TRBV19; 10 positions match TRBD1. The CDR3 is made up of 16 amino acids. V dropped 4 bases and J dropped 3; count of bases not matched to a gene: 6. Per the germline V gene, CDR1 is LNHDA and CDR2 is SQIVND (reference sequence).

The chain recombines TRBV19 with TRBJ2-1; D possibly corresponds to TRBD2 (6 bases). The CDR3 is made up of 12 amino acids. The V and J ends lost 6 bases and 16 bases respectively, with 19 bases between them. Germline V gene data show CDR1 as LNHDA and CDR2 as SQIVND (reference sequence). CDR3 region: CASSYSGTFYFF. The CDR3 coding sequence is TGTGCCAGTAGCTACTCGGGGACTTTCTATTTCTTC.

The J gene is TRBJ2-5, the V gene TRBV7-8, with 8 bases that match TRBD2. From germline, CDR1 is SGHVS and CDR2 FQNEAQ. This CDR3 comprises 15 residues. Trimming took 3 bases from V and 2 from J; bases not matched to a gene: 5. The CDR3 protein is CASSLAGGVQETQYF. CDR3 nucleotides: TGTGCCAGCAGCTTGGCGGGGGGCGTTCAAGAGACCCAGTACTTC.

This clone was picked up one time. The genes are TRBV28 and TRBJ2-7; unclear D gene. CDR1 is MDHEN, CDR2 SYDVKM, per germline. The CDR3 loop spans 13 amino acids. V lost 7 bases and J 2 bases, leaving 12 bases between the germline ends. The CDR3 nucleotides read TGTGCCAGCACCACTGTTTTTGCCTACGAGCAGTACTTC. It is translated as CASTTVFAYEQYF.

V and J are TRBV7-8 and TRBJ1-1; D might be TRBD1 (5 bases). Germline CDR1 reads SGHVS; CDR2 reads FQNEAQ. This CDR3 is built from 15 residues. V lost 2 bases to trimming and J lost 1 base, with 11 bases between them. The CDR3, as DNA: TGTGCCAGCAGCTTATTCAGGGAGGGGAACACTGAAGCTTTCTTT. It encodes CASSLFREGNTEAFF.

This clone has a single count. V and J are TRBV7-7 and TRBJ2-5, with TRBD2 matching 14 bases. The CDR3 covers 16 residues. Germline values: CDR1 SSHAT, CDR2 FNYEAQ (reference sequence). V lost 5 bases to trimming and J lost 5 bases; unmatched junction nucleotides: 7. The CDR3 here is CASSPGLAGGMETQYF. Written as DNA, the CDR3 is TGTGCCAGCAGCCCCGGACTAGCGGGGGGTATGGAGACCCAGTACTTC.

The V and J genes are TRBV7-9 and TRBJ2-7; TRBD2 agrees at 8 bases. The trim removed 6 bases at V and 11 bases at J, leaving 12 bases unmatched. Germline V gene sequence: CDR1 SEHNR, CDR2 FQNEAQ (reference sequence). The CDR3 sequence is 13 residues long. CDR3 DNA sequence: TGTGCCAGCAGTCAGGCGGGGGGCCTAGAGGAGTACTTC. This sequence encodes CASSQAGGLEEYF.